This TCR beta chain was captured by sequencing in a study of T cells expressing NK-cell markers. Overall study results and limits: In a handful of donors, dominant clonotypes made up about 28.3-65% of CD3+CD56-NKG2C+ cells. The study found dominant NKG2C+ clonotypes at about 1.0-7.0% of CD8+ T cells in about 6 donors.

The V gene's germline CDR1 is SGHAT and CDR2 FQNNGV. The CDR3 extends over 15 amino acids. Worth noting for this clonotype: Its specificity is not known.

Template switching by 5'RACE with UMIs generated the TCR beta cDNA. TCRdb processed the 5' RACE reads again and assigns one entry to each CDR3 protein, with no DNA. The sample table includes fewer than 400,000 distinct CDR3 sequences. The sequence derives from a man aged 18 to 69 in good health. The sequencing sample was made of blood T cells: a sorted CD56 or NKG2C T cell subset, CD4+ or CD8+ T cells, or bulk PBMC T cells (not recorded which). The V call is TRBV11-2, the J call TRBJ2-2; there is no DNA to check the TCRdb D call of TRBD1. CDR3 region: CASSPRDINTGELFF.